This T cell receptor beta chain was identified during a study of spatial heterogeneity in lung cancer (dated by TCRdb to 2018 to 2020). About the study as a whole: Beta-chain transcripts were consistently detected in greater numbers than alpha-chain transcripts, which likely reflects a higher abundance of beta-chain transcripts. TCR transcript counts in tumor regions correlated strongly with a T cell transcriptional module score from matched bulk RNA-seq. In the raw uncorrected reads, each unique combination of TCR and UMI appeared more than ten times on average. TCR alpha and beta repertoires were quantitatively compared across multiple tumor regions, matched nontumor lung and blood in non-small cell lung cancer. Nonsynonymous mutation counts, determined by whole-exome sequencing of tumor tissue, were related to TCR repertoire features. At surgery, both alpha and beta chains were TCR-sequenced in 220 tumor regions, about 64 matched nontumor lung samples and 50 to 60 PBMC samples. Findings and caveats that apply to the study as a whole: Counts of ubiquitous and regional expanded TCRs correlated with counts of ubiquitous and regional nonsynonymous mutations, respectively. Additional single-cell paired TCR alpha and beta sequencing was considered necessary to confirm, at a functional level, the hypothesis that regional TCRs recognize regional mutations. TCR-seq was estimated to cover only approximately 6.6% of tumor T cells for alpha chains and 13% to 15% for beta chains. The number of expanded intratumoral alpha and beta TCRs correlated with the tumor nonsynonymous mutation count.

This clonotype was observed at least ten times. Its antigen is unknown. No qualities accompany the bases; no much larger clone lies one base away. The library was produced with 5' RACE. The sequencing machine was a NextSeq 500. The TCR library protocol attached a unique molecular identifier to each TCR cDNA molecule to allow correction of PCR and sequencing errors. The original methods were these. Decombinator tools were used for TCR identification, UMI-based error correction and CDR3 extraction. TCRs above a frequency of 2 per 1,000, corresponding to the top 1% of the tumor frequency distribution, were defined as expanded. Expanded tumor TCRs were classed as regional if statistically deemed absent (corrected P<0.05) from at least one tumor region, otherwise ubiquitous. Renyi diversity was calculated using the R vegan package after each repertoire was subsampled 100 times to 5,000 TCRs. CDR3 similarity networks were built from amino acid triplet string-kernel similarity, with CDR3s being connected when pairwise similarity was above 0.82. TCRdb ran its own pipeline on the public reads, namely fastp trimming at Q25 and MiXCR clone calling, and kept in-frame beta chains. A single entry per CDR3 protein holds the most common genes and DNA from its merged rows. The V and J calls, along with clone size, are taken from TCRdb and not from the paper's own processing. In this sample the table shows over 15,000 distinct CDR3 sequences, roughly 5.8% of which occur a single time. The ten largest account for 10% of the sample.

Inclusive of the bounding cysteine and phenylalanine, the CDR3 is 17 residues long. CDR3 DNA only is kept here, 51 bases in frame from base 1. According to the germline V gene, CDR1 reads SGHTA and CDR2 reads FQGNSA. V is clipped by 1 base and J by 4 bases, and the sequence between their germline boundaries is 19 bases long. The time point label, as the study defines it: sample taken at primary tumor resection. Donors were 72 patients with early-stage, untreated non-small cell lung cancer from the lung TRACERx cohort. For TCR sequencing, whole RNA was extracted from tumor and nontumor lung tissue, or from cryopreserved PBMC samples, and no cell sorting was done. Only patients for whom sufficient RNA was available from at least two tumor regions were selected for TCR sequencing. A lung pathologist reviewed the tumor and adjacent nontumor lung specimens before the specimens were selected.

The V and J segments used are TRBV7-2 and TRBJ1-2; a tentative D call is TRBD1 (5 bases match). The sample in question was lung tumor tissue, obtained at surgery. The receptor comes from a female donor with early-stage non-small cell lung cancer. CDR3 loop: CASSLVGDAAVGYGYTF. The nucleotide sequence reads TGTGCCAGCAGCTTAGTGGGGGATGCCGCGGTTGGCTATGGCTACACCTTC. With the rest looked up from the reference TRBV7-2 and TRBJ1-2 genes rather than sequenced, the full variable domain is GAGVSQSPSNKVTEKGKDVELRCDPISGHTALYWYRQSLGQGLEFLIYFQGNSAPDKSGLPSDRFSAERTGGSVSTLTIQRTQQEDSAVYLCASSLVGDAAVGYGYTFGSGTRLTVV.